This entry describes one T cell receptor beta chain. Its antigen is unknown. Germline V CDR1 and CDR2: MNHEY, SMNVEV (reference sequence). This CDR3 has 16 amino acids. Losses at the gene ends were 6 bases for V and 7 bases for J; bases not matched to a gene: 9. The repertoire was sequenced with immunoSEQ multiplex PCR; TCRdb's copy has only in-frame clones and lacks some. The sample lists tens of thousands of clones; 70% to 80% were seen once. This sample is part of a study of OX40 agonist ivuxolimab in advanced cancers. Study results and limitations: With doses of 0.1 to 3.0 mg/kg, CD4+ and CD8+ blood T cells had undergone clonal expansion by week 6.

Sequences were derived from CD4+ or CD8+ T cells sorted from blood, sampled in a trial of the OX40 agonist ivuxolimab. The sequence was obtained from an adult with an advanced solid tumor such as melanoma, head and neck, liver or kidney cancer. The V call is TRBV27, the J call TRBJ2-1; TRBD2 agrees at 13 bases. The CDR3 reads CASSPWTSGGQNEQFF. CDR3 DNA sequence: TGTGCCAGCAGCCCCTGGACTAGCGGGGGTCAGAATGAGCAGTTCTTC.